This T cell receptor (beta chain) was retrieved from a study of blood T cell repertoires in COVID-19. Trimming shortened V by 1 base and J by 2 bases, and 6 bases separated the two germline ends. CDR1 SGHAT and CDR2 FQDESV come from the germline V gene (reference sequence). The CDR3 covers 13 residues. Profiled with immunoSEQ multiplex PCR; TCRdb holds only in-frame clones, not every one. Among about 190,000 clones listed, 80% to 85% were seen once. The chain couples TRBV11-1 to TRBJ2-7; D uncertain. The receptor was derived from a woman in her 30s who had been exposed to COVID-19. The specimen was PBMCs or T cells enriched from blood (not recorded which). In DNA form, the CDR3 reads TGTGCCAGCAGCTTAGGACTTACCTACGAGCAGTACTTC. This translates into CASSLGLTYEQYF.